Following are 21 T cell receptor beta chains from one sample sequenced in a study of shared clonotypes between healthy human individuals. Method: immunoSEQ multiplex PCR; TCRdb's copy keeps in-frame clones and lacks some. The profile covers 2 million to 2.5 million clones, with roughly 92% appearing a single time and roughly 0.34% taken by the ten largest. The sequenced material came from naive CD4+ T cells from PBMCs. The subset was: CD45RA+ positively selected. Source of these receptors: a man between 18 and 35 years old in good health. Some clones in this sample may be carry-over from other donors' samples.

V gene TRBV5-1 combines with J gene TRBJ2-3; 8 bases fit TRBD2. There are 16 residues in the CDR3. Germline lookup yields CDR1 SGHRS and CDR2 YFSETQ. The ends lost 0 bases at V and 5 bases at J; junction bases unmatched: 8. The CDR3 bases are TGCGCCAGCAGCTTGGAAGTAGCGGGGATAAAAGATACGCAGTATTTT. It is translated as CASSLEVAGIKDTQYF.

This chain links TRBV6-6 with TRBJ2-5, with 7 bases matching TRBD1. The assigned J gene may be wrong: the sequence end matches TRBJ2-7 better. The V gene's germline CDR1 is MNHNY and CDR2 SVGAGI (reference sequence). The CDR3 consists of 13 residues. This CDR3 reads CASSTDRVYEQYF. The CDR3 DNA sequence: TGTGCCAGCAGCACCGACAGGGTCTACGAGCAGTACTTC.

The V and J genes are TRBV13 and TRBJ2-1; weak D call: TRBD2 (5 bases). Germline CDR1 reads PRHDT; CDR2 reads FYEKMQ (reference sequence). This CDR3 spans 19 amino acids. V gave up 5 bases and J gave up 4 bases, with 27 bases separating them. The DNA of the CDR3 is TGTGCCAGCAGCCCCCCATGGCTAGCCGTGAGCCTAATTTACAATGAGCAGTTCTTC. Residues: CASSPPWLAVSLIYNEQFF.

The CDR3 DNA follows: TGTGCCAGCAGTGGCCGACGGGGCACACTGTTTTTT. This sequence encodes CASSGRRGTLFF. The V and J genes are TRBV6-1 and TRBJ1-4; possible D gene TRBD1, 5 bases. CDR1 is MNHNS, CDR2 SASEGT, per germline. Trimming cost V 4 bases and J 13 bases, with 13 bases left between them. The CDR3 is 12 residues long.

The gene calls are TRBV29-1 and TRBJ1-5; TRBD1 might be the D (6 bases). CDR3 size: 14 residues. CDR1 and CDR2 (germline): SQVTM, ANQGSEA. The ends were cut back, 4 bases at V and 7 bases at J, with 17 bases in the middle. This CDR3 is CSVGWGGQGQPQHF. In DNA form, the CDR3 reads TGCAGCGTTGGTTGGGGGGGGCAGGGACAGCCCCAGCATTTT.

The chain combines TRBV11-2 with TRBJ2-7; D unclear. The CDR3 contains 13 residues. CDR1 SGHAT and CDR2 FQNNGV come from the germline V gene. V was shortened by 6 bases and J by 4 bases, with 13 bases between the two germline ends. The CDR3 nucleotides read TGTGCCAGCAGACTTGAAATAGGGTACGAGCAGTACTTC. Translating gives CASRLEIGYEQYF.

J is TRBJ2-1 and V is TRBV5-1; TRBD1 matches 9 bases. This CDR3 region has 17 residues. V shed 4 bases, J shed 3 bases, and the junction held 11 bases outside the gene matches. The V gene's germline CDR1 is SGHRS and CDR2 YFSETQ. The DNA for the CDR3 is TGCGCCAGCAGCCCGGGACAGGGAGGTGCGTTCTACAATGAGCAGTTCTTC. Protein: CASSPGQGGAFYNEQFF.

V and J are TRBV29-1 and TRBJ1-1; 7 nucleotides match TRBD1. J gave up 6 bases and V 0 bases, and 7 bases lay outside the gene matches. The CDR3 runs to 14 residues. Germline CDR1 and CDR2: SQVTM and ANQGSEA. CDR3 residues: CSVEDRGRGPEAFF. In nucleotides, the CDR3 is TGCAGCGTTGAAGATCGGGGGAGGGGGCCTGAAGCTTTCTTT.

The CDR3: CASSVGLPISGANVLTF. The CDR3 DNA sequence: TGTGCCAGCAGCGTAGGTCTCCCCATCTCTGGGGCCAACGTCCTGACTTTC. The rearrangement uses TRBV9 and TRBJ2-6; D unclear. The V end lost 0 bases, the J end lost 0 bases, and 10 bases lay between the germline ends. The germline V gene has CDR1 SGDLS and CDR2 YYNGEE. CDR3 length: 17 amino acids.

About this clone: Additional DNA sequences in this sample encode the identical CDR3. The rearrangement uses TRBV6-1 and TRBJ1-2; possible D gene TRBD1, 5 bases. The CDR3 length is 15 residues. Germline V lookup: CDR1 MNHNS, CDR2 SASEGT. V lost 3 bases and J lost 2, with 13 bases in between. CDR3 sequence (DNA): TGTGCCAGCAGTGACCCAGGGAGATCCAACTATGGCTACACCTTC. It yields the protein CASSDPGRSNYGYTF.

This chain connects TRBV30 to TRBJ1-6; 10 bases match TRBD1. From germline, CDR1 is GTSNPN and CDR2 SVGIG (reference sequence). This CDR3 comprises 12 residues. CDR3 bases: TGTGCGAGGGGGACAGGGGATTCACCCCTCCACTTT. It is translated as CARGTGDSPLHF.

The CDR3: CASSPSGGLSTDTQYF. CDR3 DNA sequence: TGTGCCAGCAGTCCCTCAGGGGGTCTCAGCACAGATACGCAGTATTTT. This chain joins TRBV2 and TRBJ2-3, with TRBD1 identical over 7 bases. After removal of 5 bases from V and 0 bases from J, the junction contained 8 bases not matched to a gene. The CDR3 length is 16 residues. Germline CDR1 reads SNHLY; CDR2 reads FYNNEI.

The rearrangement joins TRBV11-3 to TRBJ2-2; 7 bases align to TRBD1. With V trimmed by 6 bases and J by 5 bases, 6 bases remained unmatched. The CDR3 has 14 amino acids. Germline values: CDR1 SGHNT, CDR2 YENEEA. The CDR3 nucleotides are TGTGCCAGCAGTCAGGGACAGCAAACCGGGGAGCTGTTTTTT. Its protein product is CASSQGQQTGELFF.

The rearrangement joins TRBV19 to TRBJ2-7; tentative D call: TRBD1 (5 bases). V was shortened by 5 bases and J by 0 bases, with 11 bases between the two germline ends. The CDR3 is 14 amino acids. CDR1 is LNHDA, CDR2 SQIVND, per germline (reference sequence). CDR3 region: CASSVDTTSYEQYF. The CDR3, as DNA: TGTGCCAGTAGTGTGGACACAACCTCCTACGAGCAGTACTTC.

With respect to this clone: Other nucleotide sequences in the sample specify the same CDR3. The J gene is TRBJ2-5, the V gene TRBV30; D may be TRBD1 (5 bases). This CDR3 comprises 13 residues. Trimming removed 0 bases at V and 2 bases at J, with 7 bases between. Germline assignment: CDR1 GTSNPN and CDR2 SVGIG (reference sequence). This CDR3 is CAWSVQAQETQYF. The CDR3 region has the DNA TGTGCCTGGAGTGTACAGGCACAAGAGACCCAGTACTTC.

The chain carries TRBV5-1 and TRBJ2-1; no definite D call. The CDR3 is made up of 14 amino acids. V shed 4 bases and J shed 5 bases, with 13 bases lying between them. Germline values: CDR1 SGHRS, CDR2 YFSETQ. The CDR3 protein is CASSRLPANNEQFF. CDR3 sequence (DNA): TGCGCCAGCAGCCGCTTGCCGGCTAACAATGAGCAGTTCTTC.

The rearrangement links TRBV27 to TRBJ1-5; D unresolved. The CDR3 is 16 residues long. Trimming left V 2 bases short and J 7 bases short, with 18 bases between. Germline V gene lookup returns CDR1 MNHEY and CDR2 SMNVEV (reference sequence). The CDR3 spells CASSLKLFGKNQPQHF. In nucleotides, the CDR3 is TGTGCCAGCAGTTTAAAACTCTTTGGGAAGAACCAGCCCCAGCATTTT.

The chain couples TRBV18 to TRBJ2-1; TRBD2 agrees at 7 bases. The V gene end was trimmed by 3 bases and the J gene end by 3 bases; junction bases not matched to a gene: 14. Germline V lookup: CDR1 KGHSH, CDR2 LQKENI. The CDR3 runs to 18 residues. CDR3 bases: TGTGCCAGCTCACCGGCTTTGAATCGGGGGAGGGGCTACAATGAGCAGTTCTTC. Its translation: CASSPALNRGRGYNEQFF.

To note about this clone: Germline and junction disagree at one end, which may indicate a read error. The rearrangement joins TRBV11-2 to TRBJ2-7; D ambiguous. CDR3 length: 15 amino acids. Germline CDR1 reads SGHAT; CDR2 reads FQNNGV. As DNA, the CDR3 is TGTGCCAGCAGCTTAGATGGGCGGTTCTCCCACGAGCAGTACTTC. This translates into CASSLDGRFSHEQYF.

The CDR3 is CASSMGGLNTEAFF. The CDR3 DNA reads TGTGCCAGCAGCATGGGGGGGTTGAACACTGAAGCTTTCTTT. The chain links TRBV5-4 to TRBJ1-1, with a possible D match to TRBD1 (5 bases). Germline V gene lookup returns CDR1 SGHNT and CDR2 YYREEE (reference sequence). The V gene lost 4 bases and the J gene lost 0 bases, with 10 bases spanning the gap. The CDR3 is made up of 14 amino acids. Looking up the rest from reference TRBV5-4 and TRBJ1-1 gives the full variable domain: ETGVTQSPTHLIKTRGQQVTLRCSSQSGHNTVSWYQQALGQGPQFIFQYYREEENGRGNFPPRFSGLQFPNYSSELNVNALELDDSALYLCASSMGGLNTEAFFGQGTRLTVV.

The sample holds one count of this clone. V is TRBV28 and J is TRBJ2-1; D perhaps matches TRBD1 (5 bases). The CDR3 length is 14 residues. V lost 3 bases to trimming and J lost 7 bases, with 13 bases between them. Germline assignment: CDR1 MDHEN and CDR2 SYDVKM. The CDR3 protein is CASSLNPGWNEQFF. Here the CDR3 DNA reads TGTGCCAGCAGTTTGAATCCAGGGTGGAATGAGCAGTTCTTC.